A single sample is the source of the 31 T cell receptor beta chains below, sequenced in a study of blood T cell repertoires in COVID-19. TCRdb keeps only in-frame clones here, not all; method: immunoSEQ multiplex PCR. This table has approximately 100,000 clones, 80% to 90% appearing once. Specimen: peripheral blood. Every receptor here comes from a human donor with COVID-19, enrolled during active disease. The donor label of this sample is uncertain.

The chain recombines TRBV18 with TRBJ1-1; possible D gene TRBD1, 5 bases. Germline values: CDR1 KGHSH, CDR2 LQKENI. This CDR3 is built from 17 residues. V was clipped by 2 bases and J by 4 bases, with 20 bases between them. This CDR3 is CASSPKSLGAGTTEAFF. The DNA of the CDR3 is TGTGCCAGCTCACCAAAGTCGCTTGGGGCCGGCACCACTGAAGCTTTCTTT.

This chain joins TRBV5-1 and TRBJ2-5, with a weak D call TRBD1 (5 bases). The CDR3 is made up of 14 amino acids. V lost 4 bases and J 1 base, leaving 11 bases between the germline ends. The germline V gene encodes CDR1 SGHRS and CDR2 YFSETQ. The CDR3 spells CASSPGQGQETQYF. DNA of the CDR3: TGCGCCAGCAGCCCGGGCCAGGGCCAAGAGACCCAGTACTTC.

V usage is TRBV19 and J usage is TRBJ2-3; 12 bases line up with TRBD2. The CDR3 consists of 14 residues. Losses at the gene ends were 7 bases for V and 4 bases for J; bases not matched to a gene: 3. In germline, CDR1 is LNHDA, CDR2 SQIVND (reference sequence). The CDR3 nucleotides read TGTGCCAGTACTAGCGGGAGGGAAGCAGATACGCAGTATTTT. It codes for CASTSGREADTQYF.

This chain uses TRBV11-1 with TRBJ1-6, with 9 bases lining up with TRBD1. The CDR3 contains 14 residues. Germline lookup yields CDR1 SGHAT and CDR2 FQDESV (reference sequence). Trimming took 4 bases from V and 12 from J; bases not matched to a gene: 7. CDR3 sequence: CASSSGTGRGPLHF. The CDR3 coding sequence is TGTGCCAGCAGCTCCGGGACAGGGAGAGGACCCCTCCACTTT.

The V and J genes are TRBV6-6 and TRBJ1-6; 8 positions agree with TRBD1. From germline, CDR1 is MNHNY and CDR2 SVGAGI (reference sequence). The CDR3 has 14 residues. V lost 3 bases, J lost 9 bases, and 4 bases stayed unmatched. The CDR3 sequence: CASSYGQGTSPLHF. DNA of the CDR3: TGTGCCAGCAGTTATGGACAGGGTACTTCACCCCTCCACTTT.

V and J are TRBV7-3 and TRBJ2-7; TRBD1 aligns across 8 bases. This CDR3 has 17 residues. J gave up 0 bases and V 5 bases, and 12 bases lay outside the gene matches. Germline CDR1 reads SGHTA; CDR2 reads FQGTGA. The CDR3 coding sequence is TGTGCCAGCAGCCTACAGGGGGGTCGCCTCGTCTCCTACGAGCAGTACTTC. Translating gives CASSLQGGRLVSYEQYF.

J is TRBJ1-5 and V is TRBV24-1; 8 bases agree with TRBD1. The CDR3 consists of 14 residues. The V gene's germline CDR1 is KGHDR and CDR2 SFDVKD. V trimming: 7 bases; J trimming: 9 bases; junction bases outside the gene matches: 10. The CDR3 DNA follows: TGTGCCACCAGCTCGGGACAGGCCCTTTGGCCCCAGCATTTT. It yields the protein CATSSGQALWPQHF.

This clone appeared many times. J is TRBJ1-4 and V is TRBV5-1; a possible D gene is TRBD1 (6 bases). Trimming removed 4 bases from V and 0 bases from J, with 19 bases in between. In germline, CDR1 is SGHRS, CDR2 YFSETQ. There are 18 residues in the CDR3. The CDR3 protein is CASSALLRTVATNEKLFF. CDR3 nucleotide sequence: TGCGCCAGCAGCGCCCTTTTACGGACAGTTGCAACTAATGAAAAACTGTTTTTT.

This clone showed up just a few times. The same CDR3 also results from other DNA sequences found in this sample. V is TRBV2 and J is TRBJ1-1; D possibly corresponds to TRBD1 (5 bases). The length of the CDR3 is 14 residues. V lost 6 bases and J 1 base, leaving 12 bases between the germline ends. Germline lookup yields CDR1 SNHLY and CDR2 FYNNEI. The CDR3 DNA is TGTGCCAGCAGGGGGCCTGGGCAGAACACTGAAGCTTTCTTT. Encoded protein: CASRGPGQNTEAFF.

The CDR3 DNA sequence: TGTGCCAGCAGCTTGGCCCCGACAGGGGAGTATACTGAAGCTTTCTTT. This encodes CASSLAPTGEYTEAFF. This chain joins TRBV5-6 and TRBJ1-1, with 8 bases fitting TRBD1. Germline trimming cut 0 bases from V and 5 bases from J; bases unmatched to any gene: 9. The germline gives CDR1 SGHDT, CDR2 YYEEEE. The CDR3 runs to 16 residues.

This clone was detected only once. The junction shows a germline mismatch at one end, possibly a read error. The chain employs TRBV5-1 and TRBJ1-2; 7 bases are a match to TRBD1. In germline, CDR1 is SGHRS, CDR2 YFSETQ. This CDR3 has 19 residues. The CDR3 protein is CASSLRELTGAGNRYGHTF. Written as DNA, the CDR3 is TGCGCCAGCAGCCTAAGAGAATTAACAGGGGCCGGGAATCGCTATGGCCACACCTTC.

V is TRBV7-9 and J is TRBJ1-1; 7 nucleotides line up with TRBD1. The V and J ends lost 10 bases and 4 bases, in that order; junction bases with no gene match: 6. There are 12 residues in the CDR3. Per the germline V gene, CDR1 is SEHNR and CDR2 is FQNEAQ (reference sequence). CDR3 amino acids: CATPGGTTEAFF. The CDR3 nucleotides are TGTGCCACCCCAGGGGGAACCACTGAAGCTTTCTTT.

This clone was counted between two and nine times. This sequence joins TRBV10-2 and TRBJ1-1, with D uncertain. V was trimmed by 7 bases and J by 6 bases, leaving 18 bases between them. This CDR3 comprises 14 residues. Per germline, CDR1 WSHSY and CDR2 SAAADI. The CDR3 nucleotides are TGCGCCAGCACTTCCAATTTTGGAGGCGCTGAAGCTTTCTTT. Its protein product is CASTSNFGGAEAFF.

This rearrangement joins TRBV4-2 to TRBJ2-1, with D maybe TRBD1 (6 bases). CDR3 length equals 13 residues. In germline, CDR1 is LGHNA, CDR2 YNFKEQ. V dropped 0 bases and J dropped 9 bases, with 9 bases sitting between them. CDR3 protein: CASSQDRGVEQFF. The CDR3 DNA is TGTGCCAGCAGCCAAGACAGGGGAGTTGAGCAGTTCTTC.

The V call is TRBV2, the J call TRBJ2-7; no firm D call. Trimming took off 1 base at V and 7 bases at J, with 17 bases between the two ends. The CDR3 has 15 amino acids. Germline V gene lookup returns CDR1 SNHLY and CDR2 FYNNEI. CDR3 region: CASSEVVPSVREQYF. As DNA, the CDR3 is TGTGCCAGCAGTGAAGTCGTACCTTCCGTGAGAGAGCAGTACTTC.

Written as DNA, the CDR3 is TGTGCCAGCAGCAAACAGGGGGGGGAGACCCAGTACTTC. Amino acids: CASSKQGGETQYF. This chain joins TRBV2 and TRBJ2-5, with D possibly TRBD1 on 8 matching bases. The CDR3 sequence is 13 residues long. V was shortened by 6 bases and J by 5 bases, with 13 bases between the two germline ends. Germline CDR1 SNHLY, CDR2 FYNNEI.

The chain couples TRBV5-1 to TRBJ2-2; TRBD1 matches at 8 bases. V gave up 0 bases and J gave up 7 bases; unmatched junction bases: 5. This CDR3 region has 15 residues. CDR1 is SGHRS and CDR2 is YFSETQ in the germline V gene. CDR3 loop: CASSLAGQGIGELFF. The CDR3 coding sequence is TGCGCCAGCAGCTTGGCTGGACAGGGTATCGGGGAGCTGTTTTTT.

The chain links TRBV15 to TRBJ1-1; 7 positions agree with TRBD1. Germline values: CDR1 LNHNV, CDR2 YYDKDF (reference sequence). J lost 1 base, V lost 3 bases, and 5 bases had no gene match. The CDR3 has 15 amino acids. CDR3 loop: CATSRNRGRNTEAFF. For the CDR3, the DNA is TGTGCCACCAGCAGGAACAGGGGACGGAACACTGAAGCTTTCTTT. Variable domain in full (rest from reference TRBV15 and TRBJ1-1): DAMVIQNPRYQVTQFGKPVTLSCSQTLNHNVMYWYQQKSSQAPKLLFHYYDKDFNNEADTPDNFQSRRPNTSFCFLDIRSPGLGDTAMYLCATSRNRGRNTEAFFGQGTRLTVV.

The chain is built from TRBV5-4 and TRBJ1-2; 9 bases fit TRBD1. Germline values: CDR1 SGHNT, CDR2 YYREEE (reference sequence). The CDR3 contains 14 residues. Trimming removed 4 bases from V and 4 bases from J; junction bases left unmatched: 5. The CDR3 spells CASSNRDRAYGYTF. The DNA for the CDR3 is TGTGCCAGCAGCAACCGGGACAGGGCCTATGGCTACACCTTC.

V is TRBV5-4 and J is TRBJ1-1, with TRBD1 as a possible D gene (5 bases). Trimming stripped 0 bases from V and 3 bases from J, with 15 bases between. Germline-derived CDR1 and CDR2 are SGHNT and YYREEE (reference sequence). This CDR3 has 16 residues. CDR3 loop: CASSLGVRALDTEAFF. CDR3 bases: TGTGCCAGCAGCTTGGGGGTCAGGGCTCTGGACACTGAAGCTTTCTTT.

The rearrangement joins TRBV5-1 to TRBJ1-5, with D uncertain. This CDR3 has 14 amino acids. CDR1 is SGHRS, CDR2 YFSETQ, per germline. The V end lost 5 bases, the J end lost 1 base, and 10 bases lay between the germline ends. CDR3 bases: TGCGCCAGCAGTCCGGGTATAAGCAATCAGCCCCAGCATTTT. It codes for CASSPGISNQPQHF.

The chain combines TRBV5-1 with TRBJ1-1, with D maybe TRBD1 (5 bases). The CDR3 spans 15 residues. Germline assignment: CDR1 SGHRS and CDR2 YFSETQ. The germline V and J ends were trimmed by 0 bases and 1 base, with 10 bases remaining between them. The CDR3 region has the DNA TGCGCCAGCAGCTTGGTTGGACAAACGAACACTGAAGCTTTCTTT. It specifies CASSLVGQTNTEAFF. Variable domain in full (rest from reference TRBV5-1 and TRBJ1-1): KAGVTQTPRYLIKTRGQQVTLSCSPISGHRSVSWYQQTPGQGLQFLFEYFSETQRNKGNFPGRFSGRQFSNSRSEMNVSTLELGDSALYLCASSLVGQTNTEAFFGQGTRLTVV.

The chain uses TRBV6-5 and TRBJ1-1; the D gene is possibly TRBD1 (6 bases). The CDR3 extends over 13 amino acids. The V gene's germline CDR1 is MNHEY and CDR2 SVGAGI. Trimming shortened V by 6 bases and J by 1 base, and 9 bases separated the two germline ends. The CDR3 loop reads CASRGQWNTEAFF. The CDR3, as DNA: TGTGCCAGCAGAGGACAGTGGAACACTGAAGCTTTCTTT.

This clone was detected only once. The V gene is TRBV29-1, the J gene TRBJ2-3; TRBD2 agrees at 9 bases. V was pared by 8 bases and J by 6 bases, with 9 bases of the junction left unmatched. This CDR3 spans 13 amino acids. Germline CDR1 is SQVTM and CDR2 is ANQGSEA. Here the CDR3 reads CSSRASGVDTQYF. The CDR3 region has the DNA TGCAGCTCCAGGGCTAGCGGGGTTGATACGCAGTATTTT.

The rearrangement joins TRBV2 to TRBJ2-1, with D perhaps TRBD1 (6 bases). The ends were cut back, 3 bases at V and 3 bases at J, with 15 bases in the middle. The CDR3 is 16 amino acids. Germline lookup yields CDR1 SNHLY and CDR2 FYNNEI. In DNA, the CDR3 is TGTGCCAGCAGTGAGTCAGGGGCTACCTTCTACAATGAGCAGTTCTTC. Its protein product is CASSESGATFYNEQFF. The variable domain in full, with the rest retrieved from reference TRBV2 and TRBJ2-1, is EPEVTQTPSHQVTQMGQEVILRCVPISNHLYFYWYRQILGQKVEFLVSFYNNEISEKSEIFDDQFSVERPDGSNFTLKIRSTKLEDSAMYFCASSESGATFYNEQFFGPGTRLTVL.

In DNA form, the CDR3 reads TGTGCCAGCAGCTTAAACCCGGGACAGGGGGAAGAGACCCAGTACTTC. Amino acid sequence: CASSLNPGQGEETQYF. The chain carries TRBV7-7 and TRBJ2-5; TRBD1 matches 11 bases. CDR1 is SSHAT and CDR2 is FNYEAQ in the germline V gene (reference sequence). V gave up 2 bases and J gave up 3 bases; unmatched junction bases: 5. The CDR3 extends over 16 amino acids.

This clone was counted a single time. The CDR3 spells CASSPLLTGLAGETDTQYF. In DNA, the CDR3 is TGCGCCAGCAGCCCACTTTTAACGGGACTAGCGGGGGAGACAGATACGCAGTATTTT. The V call is TRBV5-1, the J call TRBJ2-3; 14 bases fit TRBD2. With V trimmed by 4 bases and J by 3 bases, 13 bases remained unmatched. CDR3 length equals 19 residues. Germline loops: CDR1 SGHRS, CDR2 YFSETQ.

The chain combines TRBV7-2 with TRBJ1-1, with D maybe TRBD1 (5 bases). CDR1 is SGHTA, CDR2 FQGNSA, per germline. The CDR3 is made up of 16 amino acids. V dropped 5 bases and J dropped 0 bases, with 16 bases sitting between them. CDR3 coding DNA: TGTGCCAGCAGCCAGGGTTCCGGTGGGATGAACACTGAAGCTTTCTTT. Translating it yields CASSQGSGGMNTEAFF.

CDR3 nucleotides: TGTGCCAGCAGCCGCAGGACAGGGGGACGTCTCGCCGAGCAGTACTTC. As protein: CASSRRTGGRLAEQYF. This chain links TRBV6-6 with TRBJ2-7; 10 nucleotides line up with TRBD1. This CDR3 is 16 amino acids long. V dropped 6 bases and J dropped 6; count of bases not matched to a gene: 14. CDR1 is MNHNY and CDR2 is SVGAGI in the germline V gene (reference sequence).

This clone was detected once. This chain uses TRBV4-1 with TRBJ1-6, with D possibly TRBD1 on 6 matching bases. Trimming pared 4 bases from V and 2 bases from J, leaving 15 bases between. The CDR3 contains 17 residues. Germline assignment: CDR1 MGHRA and CDR2 YSYEKL. The CDR3 bases are TGCGCCAGCAGCCCCCGGACAGAAAGGACCTATAATTCACCCCTCCACTTT. Amino acids: CASSPRTERTYNSPLHF.

The J gene is TRBJ2-1, the V gene TRBV7-3, with D possibly TRBD1 on 6 matching bases. Germline values: CDR1 SGHTA, CDR2 FQGTGA. With 5 bases removed from V and 9 bases from J, the gap between germline ends came to 17 bases. The CDR3 sequence is 14 residues long. CDR3: CASSRTVGDGEQFF. CDR3 bases: TGTGCCAGCAGCCGGACAGTCGGTGATGGTGAGCAGTTCTTC.